These 9 T cell receptor beta chains were all obtained from the same sample, sequenced in a study of human T cells and chemical hapten exposure. TCRdb ran MiXCR on the RACE reads and lists one entry per CDR3 protein. Of some 340,000 distinct CDR3 sequences listed, approximately 6.3% are singletons. Specified time point: patch test 1, 2 weeks after DPC sensitization. This sample's treatment: therapeutic diphenylcyclopropenone sensitization with weekly scalp DPC. Sequencing used whole blood, obtained in connection with sensitization to the hapten diphenylcyclopropenone (DPC). These receptor sequences come from a woman aged 18-30 years with alopecia areata. Some clones in this sample may be carry-over from other donors' samples.

The chain is built from TRBV6-2 or TRBV6-3 and TRBJ2-6; D possibly matches TRBD1 or TRBD2 (5 bases each). Looked up from germline, CDR1 is MNHEY and CDR2 is SVGEGT. The V end was cut by 2 bases, the J end by 0 bases, with 11 bases between. CDR3 length equals 17 residues. The CDR3 DNA follows: TGTGCCAGCAGTTACCGGGGACGGAGCTCTGGGGCCAACGTCCTGACTTTC. Encoded protein: CASSYRGRSSGANVLTF.

This clonotype appeared a few times. The V gene is TRBV5-4, the J gene TRBJ1-1; 7 bases agree with TRBD1. This CDR3 has 14 residues. The V segment lost 0 bases and the J segment 9 bases; nucleotides outside the gene matches: 8. The germline CDR1 and CDR2 sequences are SGHNT and YYREEE (reference sequence). The CDR3 region has the DNA TGTGCCAGCAGCTTGGCCGCGGGGGACAGAAAAGCTTTCTTT. It is translated as CASSLAAGDRKAFF. The entire variable domain, with the rest obtained from reference TRBV5-4 and TRBJ1-1, is as follows: ETGVTQSPTHLIKTRGQQVTLRCSSQSGHNTVSWYQQALGQGPQFIFQYYREEENGRGNFPPRFSGLQFPNYSSELNVNALELDDSALYLCASSLAAGDRKAFFGQGTRLTVV.

This clonotype was seen only a few times. The chain couples TRBV12-3 or TRBV12-4 to TRBJ2-7; tentatively, D is TRBD1 or TRBD2 (5 bases each). V lost 3 bases, J lost 5 bases, and 11 bases lay in between. The CDR3 is 13 residues long. In nucleotides, the CDR3 is TGTGCCAGCAGTTTTTACGGGGCCAACGAGCAGTACTTC. Protein sequence: CASSFYGANEQYF.

The rearrangement links TRBV6-1 to TRBJ1-6; 7 bases are a match to TRBD1. The junction had 11 bases not matched to a gene; V was cut back by 8 bases and J by 10 bases. The CDR3 is 14 residues long. Germline V gives CDR1 MNHNS, CDR2 SASEGT. The CDR3 is CASLRTGGQSPLHF. In DNA, the CDR3 is TGTGCCAGCCTACGGACAGGAGGCCAATCACCCCTCCACTTT.

This clonotype was counted between two and nine times. Here the CDR3 reads CASSLGPETGGADTQYF. Written as DNA, the CDR3 is TGCGCCAGCAGCTTGGGCCCCGAGACAGGGGGGGCAGATACGCAGTATTTT. V usage is TRBV5-1 and J usage is TRBJ2-3; TRBD1 matches 9 bases. The V gene end was trimmed by 0 bases and the J gene end by 4 bases; junction bases not matched to a gene: 9. From germline, CDR1 is SGHRS and CDR2 YFSETQ. The CDR3 sequence is 17 residues long. The full variable domain, in which reference TRBV5-1 and TRBJ2-3 provide the parts outside the CDR3, is KAGVTQTPRYLIKTRGQQVTLSCSPISGHRSVSWYQQTPGQGLQFLFEYFSETQRNKGNFPGRFSGRQFSNSRSEMNVSTLELGDSALYLCASSLGPETGGADTQYFGPGTRLTVL.

This chain uses TRBV7-2 with TRBJ2-5; 9 positions agree with TRBD1. V lost 5 bases, J lost 4 bases, and 5 bases stayed unmatched. The CDR3 covers 14 residues. Germline CDR1 and CDR2: SGHTA and FQGNSA. CDR3 nucleotides: TGTGCCAGCAGCCAGGACAGGGGAGGAGAGACCCAGTACTTC. This translates into CASSQDRGGETQYF. The entire variable domain, with the rest obtained from reference TRBV7-2 and TRBJ2-5, is as follows: GAGVSQSPSNKVTEKGKDVELRCDPISGHTALYWYRQSLGQGLEFLIYFQGNSAPDKSGLPSDRFSAERTGGSVSTLTIQRTQQEDSAVYLCASSQDRGGETQYFGPGTRLLVL.

There are many counts of this clonotype. The chain couples TRBV6-6 to TRBJ1-4; D ambiguous. Germline CDR1 and CDR2: MNHNY and SVGAGI (reference sequence). V dropped 2 bases and J dropped 8 bases, with 9 bases sitting between them. The CDR3 contains 13 residues. For the CDR3, the DNA is TGTGCCAGCAGTTACCGGCAGGACGAAAAACTGTTTTTT. Amino acid sequence: CASSYRQDEKLFF.

The table lists this clonotype with many counts. This chain joins TRBV3-1 and TRBJ2-3; D remains unclear. The V end lost 2 bases, the J end lost 10 bases, and 10 bases lay between the germline ends. The CDR3 has 12 residues. Germline lookup yields CDR1 LGHDT and CDR2 YNNKEL (reference sequence). CDR3 in DNA: TGTGCCAGCAGCCAAATAGCCTCCGCGCAGTATTTT. It yields the protein CASSQIASAQYF.

The chain employs TRBV20-1 and TRBJ1-1; a weak D match, TRBD1 (6 bases). Germline CDR1 DFQATT, CDR2 SNEGSKA (reference sequence). The CDR3 extends over 12 amino acids. With 7 bases removed from V and 5 bases from J, the gap between germline ends came to 14 bases. The CDR3 reads CSVTQGETEAFF. The CDR3, as DNA: TGCAGTGTCACACAGGGTGAGACTGAAGCTTTCTTT.